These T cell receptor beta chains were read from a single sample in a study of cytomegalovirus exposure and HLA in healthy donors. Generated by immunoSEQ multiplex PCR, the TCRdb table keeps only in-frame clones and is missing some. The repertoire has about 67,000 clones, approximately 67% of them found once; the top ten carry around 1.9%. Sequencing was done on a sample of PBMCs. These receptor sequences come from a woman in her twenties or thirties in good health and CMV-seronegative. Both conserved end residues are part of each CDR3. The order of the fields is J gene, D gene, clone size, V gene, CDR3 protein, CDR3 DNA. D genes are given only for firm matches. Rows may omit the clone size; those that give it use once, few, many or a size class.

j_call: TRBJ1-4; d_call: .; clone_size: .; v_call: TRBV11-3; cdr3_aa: CASSSLNGEKLFF; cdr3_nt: TGTGCCAGCAGCTCTCTGAACGGGGAAAAACTGTTTTTT
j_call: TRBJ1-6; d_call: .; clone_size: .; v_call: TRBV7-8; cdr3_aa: CASSLAPGNSSPLHF; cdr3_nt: TGTGCCAGCAGCTTAGCACCGGGGAACAGTTCACCCCTCCACTTT
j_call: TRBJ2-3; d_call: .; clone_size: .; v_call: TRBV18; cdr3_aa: CASSPEAGLTDTQYF; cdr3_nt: TGTGCCAGCTCACCAGAGGCGGGGCTCACAGATACGCAGTATTTT
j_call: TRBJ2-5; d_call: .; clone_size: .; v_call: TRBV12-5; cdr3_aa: CASAGSGQETQYF; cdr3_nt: TGTGCTAGTGCTGGCAGCGGGCAAGAGACCCAGTACTTC
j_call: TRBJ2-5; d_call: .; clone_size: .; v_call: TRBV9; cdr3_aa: CASSVSDTDQETQYF; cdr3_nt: TGTGCCAGCAGCGTATCGGACACCGACCAAGAGACCCAGTACTTC
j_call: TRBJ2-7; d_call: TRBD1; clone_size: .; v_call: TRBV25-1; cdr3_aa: CASSGTGGNEQYF; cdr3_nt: TGTGCCAGCAGCGGGACAGGGGGCAACGAGCAGTACTTC
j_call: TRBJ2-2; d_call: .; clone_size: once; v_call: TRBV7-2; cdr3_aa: CASSLRARDTGELFF; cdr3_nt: TGTGCCAGCAGCTTACGGGCGCGGGACACCGGGGAGCTGTTTTTT
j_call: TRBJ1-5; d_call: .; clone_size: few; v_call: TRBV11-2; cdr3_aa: CASSLERDGQPQHF; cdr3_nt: TGTGCCAGCAGCTTAGAGCGGGATGGTCAGCCCCAGCATTTT
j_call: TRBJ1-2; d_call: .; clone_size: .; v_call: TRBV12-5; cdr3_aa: CASGLPTQNYGYTF; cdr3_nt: TGTGCTAGTGGTTTGCCAACCCAGAACTATGGCTACACCTTC
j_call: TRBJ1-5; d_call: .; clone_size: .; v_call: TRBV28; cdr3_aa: CASSLPKWRGNQPQHF; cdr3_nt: TGTGCCAGCAGTTTACCCAAGTGGAGAGGCAATCAGCCCCAGCATTTT
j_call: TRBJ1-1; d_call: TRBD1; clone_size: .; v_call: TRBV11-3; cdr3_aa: CASSLRTGVAEAFF; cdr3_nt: TGTGCCAGCAGCCTTAGGACAGGGGTCGCTGAAGCTTTCTTT
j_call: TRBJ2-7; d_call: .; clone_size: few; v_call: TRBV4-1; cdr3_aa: CASSLRQSYEQYF; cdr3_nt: TGCGCCAGCAGCCTCAGGCAAAGCTACGAGCAGTACTTC
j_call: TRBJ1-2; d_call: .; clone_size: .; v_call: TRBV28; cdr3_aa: CASSYRQYGYTF; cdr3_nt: TGTGCCAGCAGTTACCGACAGTATGGCTACACCTTC
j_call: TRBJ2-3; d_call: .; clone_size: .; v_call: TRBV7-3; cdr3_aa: CASSLRGGAGTDTQYF; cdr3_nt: TGTGCCAGCAGCTTAAGAGGCGGGGCCGGCACAGATACGCAGTATTTT
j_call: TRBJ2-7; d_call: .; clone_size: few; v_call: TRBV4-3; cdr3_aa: CASSQGPRDYEQYF; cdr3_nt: TGCGCCAGCAGCCAAGGGCCCAGGGACTACGAGCAGTACTTC
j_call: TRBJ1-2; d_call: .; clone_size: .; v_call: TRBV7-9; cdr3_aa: CASSLLVGDGYTF; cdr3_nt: TGTGCCAGCAGCTTACTCGTAGGGGATGGCTACACCTTC
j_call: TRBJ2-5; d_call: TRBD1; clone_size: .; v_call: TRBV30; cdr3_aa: CAWGQGETQYF; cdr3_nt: TGTGCCTGGGGACAGGGGGAGACCCAGTACTTC
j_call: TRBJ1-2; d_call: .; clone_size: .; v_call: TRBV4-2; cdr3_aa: CASSSRGEGSNYGYTF; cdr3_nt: TGTGCCAGCAGCTCCAGGGGAGAGGGGTCTAACTATGGCTACACCTTC
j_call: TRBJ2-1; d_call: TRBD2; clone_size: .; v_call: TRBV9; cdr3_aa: CASSVQGGGFNEQFF; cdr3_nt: TGTGCCAGCAGCGTACAGGGCGGGGGGTTTAATGAGCAGTTCTTC
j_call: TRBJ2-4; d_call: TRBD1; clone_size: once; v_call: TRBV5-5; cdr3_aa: CASSRDRVAKNIQYF; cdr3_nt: TGTGCCAGCAGCCGGGACAGGGTAGCCAAAAACATTCAGTACTTC
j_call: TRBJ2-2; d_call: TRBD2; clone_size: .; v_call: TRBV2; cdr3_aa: CASSPIAGGNTGELFF; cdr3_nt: TGTGCCAGCAGCCCCATAGCGGGGGGCAACACCGGGGAGCTGTTTTTT
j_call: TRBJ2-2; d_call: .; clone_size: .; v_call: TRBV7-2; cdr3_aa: CASSLAGGRYTGELFF; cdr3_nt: TGTGCCAGCAGCTTAGCGGGGGGGCGATACACCGGGGAGCTGTTTTTT